Below, 21 T cell receptor beta chains from the same sample are listed, as sequenced in a study of identical twins. A single record per CDR3 protein comes from TCRdb applying MiXCR to the 5' RACE reads. The sample lists more than 650,000 distinct CDR3 sequences; over 5% were seen once. The sequencing sample was made of naive T cells sorted from blood. Every receptor here comes from a man between 18 and 29 years old in good health.

The chain links TRBV6-1 to TRBJ2-5, with a possible D match to TRBD1 (5 bases). Trimming pared 7 bases from V and 4 bases from J, leaving 19 bases between. The germline V gene has CDR1 MNHNS and CDR2 SASEGT. The CDR3 is made up of 15 amino acids. CDR3 protein: CASTPNYRSRETQYF. Written as DNA, the CDR3 is TGTGCCAGCACCCCTAATTACAGGTCACGAGAGACCCAGTACTTC.

This clonotype appeared once. It may be a read error: a sequence one base away is much more abundant. The V call is TRBV7-2, the J call TRBJ1-1; D ambiguous. CDR1 and CDR2 (germline): SGHTA, FQGNSA. The CDR3 runs to 15 residues. The CDR3 region has the DNA TGTGCCAGCAGCTTATTGGTAGGAGGCAACACTGAAGCTTACTTT. Translated: CASSLLVGGNTEAYF.

V and J are TRBV20-1 and TRBJ2-7; weak D call: TRBD1 (6 bases). Germline CDR1 is DFQATT and CDR2 is SNEGSKA (reference sequence). The CDR3 runs 13 residues. The CDR3 DNA sequence: TGCGGCGCCAACAAAGGGGGCTCCTACGAGCAGTACTTC. Translated: CGANKGGSYEQYF.

Ten or more counts support this clonotype. This sequence joins TRBV24-1 and TRBJ2-3, with TRBD1 matching 11 bases. Germline loops: CDR1 KGHDR, CDR2 SFDVKD. The ends lost 9 bases at V and 4 bases at J; junction bases unmatched: 8. This CDR3 has 15 amino acids. CDR3 residues: CATGGQGAIADTQYF. The CDR3 DNA follows: TGTGCCACCGGAGGACAGGGGGCTATCGCAGATACGCAGTATTTT.

Only a few counts were recorded for this clonotype. The chain is built from TRBV19 and TRBJ2-1; TRBD2 aligns across 8 bases. V lost 3 bases to trimming and J lost 7 bases; unmatched junction nucleotides: 8. The germline gives CDR1 LNHDA, CDR2 SQIVND (reference sequence). The CDR3 consists of 15 residues. The CDR3 region has the DNA TGTGCCAGTAGTATCTATAGCGGGATGGGGAATGAGCAGTTCTTC. Translated: CASSIYSGMGNEQFF.

This clonotype was counted ten times or more. This rearrangement joins TRBV7-9 to TRBJ1-6; the D gene is possibly TRBD1 (6 bases). The CDR3 is 16 amino acids. Looked up from germline, CDR1 is SEHNR and CDR2 is FQNEAQ (reference sequence). Trimming shortened V by 5 bases and J by 9 bases, and 20 bases separated the two germline ends. The CDR3 loop is CASSPVVGGWSSPLHF. For the CDR3, the DNA is TGTGCCAGCAGCCCGGTGGTGGGGGGCTGGAGTTCACCCCTCCACTTT.

A word on this clonotype: This could be a read error, since a much larger clone is one nucleotide away. The CDR3 does not close with the conserved phenylalanine or tryptophan, likely indicating a read error. This sequence joins TRBV5-1 and TRBJ2-1; D is possibly TRBD2 (5 bases). Germline CDR1 reads SGHRS; CDR2 reads YFSETQ. Trimming took 6 bases from V and 11 from J, leaving 12 bases between them. The CDR3 contains 11 residues. The CDR3 nucleotides are TGCGCCAGCACGTACGCCGGGAAGCAGTTCTAC. As protein: CASTYAGKQFY.

The chain joins TRBV4-3 to TRBJ2-7, with 13 bases identical to TRBD2. This CDR3 region has 16 residues. Germline loops: CDR1 LGHNA, CDR2 YSLEER. Unmatched junction bases numbered 1, after V lost 1 base and J lost 1 base. The CDR3 loop is CASSQGLAGGSYEQYF. The CDR3 DNA is TGCGCCAGCAGCCAAGGACTAGCGGGAGGATCCTACGAGCAGTACTTC.

There are many counts of this clonotype. The chain is built from TRBV20-1 and TRBJ1-1; unclear D gene. The CDR3 has 18 amino acids. CDR1 DFQATT and CDR2 SNEGSKA come from the germline V gene (reference sequence). The V gene lost 0 bases and the J gene lost 3 bases, with 23 bases spanning the gap. CDR3 protein: CSARDQDIQIGLYTEAFF. The CDR3 DNA follows: TGCAGTGCTAGAGATCAAGACATCCAAATCGGGCTTTACACTGAAGCTTTCTTT.

This clonotype was recorded many times. The V and J genes are TRBV5-1 and TRBJ2-7, with no clear D. Germline loops: CDR1 SGHRS, CDR2 YFSETQ. Trimming took 4 bases from V and 2 from J, leaving 10 bases between them. The CDR3 is made up of 13 amino acids. CDR3 DNA sequence: TGCGCCAGCAGCACGACAAGGACCTACGAGCAGTACTTC. It codes for CASSTTRTYEQYF.

This clonotype was observed many times. V is TRBV24-1 and J is TRBJ1-2; possibly TRBD1 for D (5 bases). CDR1 is KGHDR, CDR2 SFDVKD, per germline. The V and J ends lost 5 bases and 4 bases respectively, with 13 bases between them. This CDR3 comprises 14 residues. The DNA of the CDR3 is TGTGCCACCAGTGTGGGGCCTGGGTCCTATGGCTACACCTTC. This gives the protein CATSVGPGSYGYTF.

This clonotype was seen many times. The genes are TRBV11-2 and TRBJ2-3; TRBD2 agrees at 7 bases. The CDR3 runs 15 residues. The V and J ends lost 7 bases and 5 bases, in that order; junction bases with no gene match: 12. CDR1 is SGHAT, CDR2 FQNNGV, per germline. The CDR3 reads CASITGRDYKDTQYF. The CDR3 DNA reads TGTGCCAGCATCACTGGCCGGGACTATAAAGATACGCAGTATTTT.

This clonotype was recorded at least ten times. The chain recombines TRBV5-6 with TRBJ2-1, with 14 bases matching TRBD2. The junction had 3 bases not matched to a gene; V was cut back by 4 bases and J by 6 bases. The CDR3 consists of 15 residues. Germline-derived CDR1 and CDR2 are SGHDT and YYEEEE. The CDR3 coding sequence is TGTGCCAGCAGCCGGGGACTAGCGGGGGCCAATGAGCAGTTCTTC. Translation: CASSRGLAGANEQFF.

The table lists this clonotype with many counts. This rearrangement joins TRBV29-1 to TRBJ2-2; 7 nucleotides line up with TRBD2. After removal of 7 bases from V and 1 base from J, the junction contained 9 bases not matched to a gene. The length of the CDR3 is 15 residues. In germline, CDR1 is SQVTM, CDR2 ANQGSEA. CDR3 in DNA: TGCAGCGGGTACCTTAGCGGGCTGAACACCGGGGAGCTGTTTTTT. This codes for CSGYLSGLNTGELFF.

The chain links TRBV7-9 to TRBJ2-5, with 11 bases that match TRBD1. With 1 base clipped from V and 5 bases from J, the junction kept 9 bases outside the gene matches. This CDR3 spans 17 amino acids. Germline CDR1 SEHNR, CDR2 FQNEAQ (reference sequence). CDR3: CASSLDSGTGGEETQYF. The DNA of the CDR3 is TGTGCCAGCAGCTTAGATTCCGGGACAGGGGGAGAGGAGACCCAGTACTTC.

This clonotype was picked up many times. The rearrangement uses TRBV7-3 and TRBJ2-7; possibly TRBD2 for D (5 bases). The germline V gene encodes CDR1 SGHTA and CDR2 FQGTGA. Trimming pared 0 bases from V and 3 bases from J, leaving 12 bases between. The CDR3 totals 15 residues. The CDR3 region has the DNA TGTGCCAGCAGCTTAACGGCTAGCTCGGTCTACGAGCAGTACTTC. Residues: CASSLTASSVYEQYF.

Comment on this clonotype: The missing conserved phenylalanine or tryptophan at the end of this CDR3 makes a read error likely. This chain joins TRBV5-1 and TRBJ2-3; 10 bases are a match to TRBD2. CDR3 length: 16 amino acids. Germline V gives CDR1 SGHRS, CDR2 YFSETQ. The junction had 6 bases not matched to a gene; V was cut back by 1 base and J by 4 bases. CDR3 nucleotide sequence: TGCGCCAGCAGCTTGAGTGCTAGCGGGAGCTCAGATACGCAGTATCTT. It is translated as CASSLSASGSSDTQYL.

In this sample, this clonotype turned up many times. The chain is built from TRBV20-1 and TRBJ2-7; D unresolved. This CDR3 is 14 amino acids long. Germline V gene data show CDR1 as DFQATT and CDR2 as SNEGSKA (reference sequence). With 1 base removed from V and 0 bases from J, the gap between germline ends came to 10 bases. In DNA, the CDR3 is TGCAGTGCTAGAGGGGTCAGTAACTCCTACGAGCAGTACTTC. Encoded protein: CSARGVSNSYEQYF.

This clonotype was recorded a few times. V gene TRBV29-1 combines with J gene TRBJ1-1, with D unresolved. The V end was cut by 6 bases, the J end by 1 base, with 15 bases between. Germline V gene lookup returns CDR1 SQVTM and CDR2 ANQGSEA. This CDR3 has 14 amino acids. The CDR3 loop is CSVARTARNTEAFF. The CDR3 region has the DNA TGCAGCGTAGCACGGACGGCACGGAACACTGAAGCTTTCTTT.

V and J are TRBV6-2 or TRBV6-3 and TRBJ2-5; a possible D gene is TRBD1 (5 bases). Germline lookup yields CDR1 MNHEY and CDR2 SVGEGT. Trimming cost V 4 bases and J 5 bases, with 14 bases left between them. The CDR3 totals 14 residues. The CDR3 sequence is CASSSGHLVETQYF. The CDR3 coding sequence is TGTGCCAGCAGTTCCGGACATTTGGTTGAGACCCAGTACTTC.

This clonotype has at least ten counts. This chain uses TRBV15 with TRBJ2-3, with 7 bases aligning to TRBD2. After removal of 1 base from V and 1 base from J, the junction contained 8 bases not matched to a gene. Germline V gene sequence: CDR1 LNHNV, CDR2 YYDKDF (reference sequence). CDR3 size: 17 residues. This chain's CDR3 is CATSRANRDYGTDTQYF. DNA for the CDR3: TGTGCCACCAGCAGAGCCAACCGGGACTACGGCACAGATACGCAGTATTTT.